This T cell receptor (beta chain) derives from a study of blood T cell repertoires in COVID-19. Generated by immunoSEQ multiplex PCR, the TCRdb table keeps only in-frame clones and is missing some. The table includes some 460,000 clones, approximately 86% detected once. Trimming shortened V by 2 bases and J by 3 bases, and 13 bases separated the two germline ends. The CDR3 is 14 residues long. The germline gives CDR1 GTSNPN, CDR2 SVGIG (reference sequence). Participants were aged 18 to 89 years from 20 to 30 US areas. The TCR originated in a woman between 18 and 29 years old who had recovered from COVID-19. What was sequenced was PBMCs or T cells enriched from blood (not recorded which). The chain has TRBV30 and TRBJ1-2, with D uncertain. This CDR3 is CAWSTPASHYGYTF. CDR3 sequence (DNA): TGTGCCTGGAGTACCCCCGCCAGTCACTATGGCTACACCTTC.